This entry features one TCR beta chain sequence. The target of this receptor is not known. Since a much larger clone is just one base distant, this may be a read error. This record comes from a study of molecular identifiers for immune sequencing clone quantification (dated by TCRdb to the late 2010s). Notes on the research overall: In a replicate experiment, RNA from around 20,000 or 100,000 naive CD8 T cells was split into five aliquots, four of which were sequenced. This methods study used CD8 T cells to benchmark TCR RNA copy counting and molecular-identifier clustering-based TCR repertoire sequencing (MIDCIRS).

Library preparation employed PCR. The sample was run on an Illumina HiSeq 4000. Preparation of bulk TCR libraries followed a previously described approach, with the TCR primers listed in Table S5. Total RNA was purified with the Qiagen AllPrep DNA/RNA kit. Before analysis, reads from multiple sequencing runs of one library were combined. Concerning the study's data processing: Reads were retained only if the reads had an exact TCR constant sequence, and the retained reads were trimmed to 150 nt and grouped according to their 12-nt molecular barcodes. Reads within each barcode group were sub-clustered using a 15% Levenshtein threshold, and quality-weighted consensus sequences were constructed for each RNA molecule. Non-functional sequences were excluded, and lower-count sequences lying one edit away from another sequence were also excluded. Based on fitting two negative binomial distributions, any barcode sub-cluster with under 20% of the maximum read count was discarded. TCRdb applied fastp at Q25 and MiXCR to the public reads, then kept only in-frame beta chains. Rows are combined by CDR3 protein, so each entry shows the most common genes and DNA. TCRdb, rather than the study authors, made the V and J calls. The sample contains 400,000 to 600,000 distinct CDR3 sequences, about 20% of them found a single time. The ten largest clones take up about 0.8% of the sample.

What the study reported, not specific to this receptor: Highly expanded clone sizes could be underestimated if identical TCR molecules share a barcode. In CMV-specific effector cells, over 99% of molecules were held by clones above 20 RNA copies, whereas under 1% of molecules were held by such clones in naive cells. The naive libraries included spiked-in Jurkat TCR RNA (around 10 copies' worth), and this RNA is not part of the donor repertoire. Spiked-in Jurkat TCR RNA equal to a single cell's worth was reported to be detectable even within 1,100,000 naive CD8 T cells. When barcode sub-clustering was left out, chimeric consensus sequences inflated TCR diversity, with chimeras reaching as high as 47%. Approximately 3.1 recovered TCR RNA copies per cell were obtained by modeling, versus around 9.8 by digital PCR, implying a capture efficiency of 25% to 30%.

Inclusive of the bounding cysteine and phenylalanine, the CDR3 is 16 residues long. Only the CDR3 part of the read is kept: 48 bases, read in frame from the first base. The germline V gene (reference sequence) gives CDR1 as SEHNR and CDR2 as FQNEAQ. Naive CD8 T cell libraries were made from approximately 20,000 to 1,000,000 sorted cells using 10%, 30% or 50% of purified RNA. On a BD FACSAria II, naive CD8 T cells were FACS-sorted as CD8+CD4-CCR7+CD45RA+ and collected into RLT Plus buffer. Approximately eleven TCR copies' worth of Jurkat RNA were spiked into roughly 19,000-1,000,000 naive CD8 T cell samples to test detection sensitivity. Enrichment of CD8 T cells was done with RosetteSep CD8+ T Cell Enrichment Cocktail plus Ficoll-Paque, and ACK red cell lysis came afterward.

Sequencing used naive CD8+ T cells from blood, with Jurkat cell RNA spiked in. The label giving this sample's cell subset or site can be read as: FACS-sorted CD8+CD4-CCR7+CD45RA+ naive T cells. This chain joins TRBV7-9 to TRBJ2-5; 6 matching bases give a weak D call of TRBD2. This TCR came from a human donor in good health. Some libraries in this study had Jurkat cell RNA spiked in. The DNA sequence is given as TGTGCCGGCAGCTTAGGTCGAAGCGGCGGGGAGGAGACCCAGTACTTC. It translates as CAGSLGRSGGEETQYF. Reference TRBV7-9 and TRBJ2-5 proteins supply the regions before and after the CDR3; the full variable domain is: DTGVSQNPRHKITKRGQNVTFRCDPISEHNRLYWYRQTLGQGPEFLTYFQNEAQLEKSRLLSDRFSAERPKGSFSTLEIQRTEQGDSAMYLCAGSLGRSGGEETQYFGPGTRLLVL.